Listed below are T cell receptor beta chains from one sample, sequenced in a study of CD8 T cells in ankylosing spondylitis. TCRdb reprocessed the 5' RACE reads via MiXCR and lists one record per CDR3 protein. The sample has some 140,000 distinct CDR3 sequences; about 7.3% are singletons. Source material: blood, either unsorted or a sorted T cell fraction (not recorded which). Receptors originate from a female donor with ankylosing spondylitis or in good health (not recorded which). Each CDR3 is given with its conserved first and last residue. Fields, in order: clone size, J gene, CDR3 length, V gene, D gene, CDR3 protein, CDR3 DNA. A D gene is named only where the DNA matches it firmly. Clone size is stated in some rows and not others, as once, few, many or a class when expanded.

- | TRBJ1-1 | 14 | TRBV18 | TRBD1 | CTSSATGDPTEAFF | TGTACCAGCTCAGCGACAGGGGATCCAACTGAAGCTTTCTTT
many | TRBJ2-3 | 15 | TRBV7-8 | - | CASSEVRRYTDTQYF | TGTGCCAGCAGCGAGGTCAGGCGATACACAGATACGCAGTATTTT
many | TRBJ2-7 | 15 | TRBV6-5 | TRBD2 | CASSSSSGGSYEQYF | TGTGCCAGCAGTTCCTCTAGCGGGGGTTCCTACGAGCAGTACTTC
many | TRBJ2-5 | 15 | TRBV12-3/TRBV12-4 | - | CASSLSSGFVETQYF | TGTGCCAGCAGTTTGTCGTCGGGCTTTGTAGAGACCCAGTACTTC
few | TRBJ2-7 | 14 | TRBV6-4 | - | CASTKGYPPYEQYF | TGTGCCAGCACCAAAGGGTACCCACCTTACGAGCAGTACTTC
many | TRBJ2-7 | 12 | TRBV10-3 | - | CAISVGSYEQYF | TGTGCCATCAGTGTCGGCAGCTACGAGCAGTACTTC
many | TRBJ1-1 | 15 | TRBV24-1 | - | CATSDGGTPDTEAFF | TGTGCCACCAGTGACGGCGGGACACCGGACACTGAAGCTTTCTTT
many | TRBJ2-7 | 15 | TRBV29-1 | - | CSVEDPGLPSYEQYF | TGCAGCGTTGAAGATCCCGGACTGCCCTCCTACGAGCAGTACTTC
many | TRBJ2-1 | 14 | TRBV6-1 | - | CASSPTGNYNEQFF | TGTGCCAGCAGCCCTACAGGGAATTACAATGAGCAGTTCTTC
many | TRBJ1-6 | 15 | TRBV20-1 | - | CSARDRVSYNSPLHF | TGCAGTGCTAGAGACAGGGTTTCCTATAATTCACCCCTCCACTTT
- | TRBJ1-6 | 18 | TRBV2 | TRBD1 | CTISLPSGGARYNSPLHF | TGTACCATCAGCTTACCCTCAGGGGGCGCAAGGTATAATTCACCCCTCCACTTT
many | TRBJ1-1 | 14 | TRBV12-3/TRBV12-4 | - | CASSLRQWNTEAFF | TGTGCCAGCAGTTTGAGGCAGTGGAACACTGAAGCTTTCTTT
many | TRBJ1-4 | 14 | TRBV10-3 | TRBD1 | CAIRETGGDEKLFF | TGTGCCATCAGAGAGACAGGGGGCGACGAAAAACTGTTTTTT
many | TRBJ2-1 | 22 | TRBV5-1 | TRBD2 | CASSWPNTTGTSGGLSYNEQFF | TGCGCCAGCAGCTGGCCTAATACGACCGGGACTAGCGGGGGTCTCAGTTACAATGAGCAGTTCTTC
many | TRBJ2-5 | 13 | TRBV12-5 | - | CASGRDIQETQYF | TGTGCTAGTGGCAGGGACATCCAAGAGACCCAGTACTTC
many | TRBJ2-1 | 13 | TRBV28 | - | CASSSLPLSEQFF | TGTGCCAGCAGTTCACTCCCTTTGTCCGAGCAGTTCTTC
once | TRBJ1-3 | 15 | TRBV27 | - | CASSPSSGSRNNIYF | TGTGCCAGCAGCCCATCCAGCGGGTCGAGAAACAACATATATTTT
many | TRBJ2-3 | 13 | TRBV9 | - | CASSVSDTDTQYF | TGTGCCAGCAGCGTATCGGACACAGATACGCAGTATTTT
many | TRBJ2-1 | 18 | TRBV7-7 | TRBD2 | CASSLGKGLGGGVDEQFF | TGTGCTAGCAGCTTAGGGAAAGGGCTGGGCGGGGGAGTGGATGAGCAGTTCTTC
many | TRBJ2-1 | 14 | TRBV6-1 | TRBD1 | CASRAFGQDNEQFF | TGTGCCAGCAGGGCTTTTGGACAGGACAATGAGCAGTTCTTC
many | TRBJ1-3 | 16 | TRBV5-1 | TRBD1 | CASTSGQVSSGNTIYF | TGCGCCAGCACATCGGGACAGGTCTCCTCTGGAAACACCATATATTTT
many | TRBJ2-1 | 16 | TRBV4-2 | TRBD2 | CASSPLAGAPYNEQFF | TGTGCCAGCAGCCCTCTAGCGGGGGCTCCCTACAATGAGCAGTTCTTC
many | TRBJ2-1 | 17 | TRBV6-2/TRBV6-3 | TRBD2 | CASSLRGGIPSYNEQFF | TGTGCCAGCAGTCTGCGGGGGGGGATACCCTCCTACAATGAGCAGTTCTTC
many | TRBJ1-6 | 15 | TRBV5-5 | TRBD1 | CASSLGGQNNSPLHF | TGTGCCAGCAGCTTGGGGGGACAGAATAATTCACCCCTCCACTTT
many | TRBJ1-4 | 14 | TRBV30 | - | CAWKNRPTDEKLFF | TGTGCCTGGAAAAACAGGCCCACAGATGAAAAACTGTTTTTT
many | TRBJ1-1 | 15 | TRBV20-1 | - | CSARDSGTWGTEAFF | TGCAGTGCTAGAGACTCAGGGACCTGGGGCACTGAAGCTTTCTTT